The clone carrying this T cell receptor beta chain was observed a few times. Its antigen remains unknown. Germline-derived CDR1 and CDR2 are SGDLS and YYNGEE. The V gene lost 0 bases and the J gene lost 1 base, with 7 bases spanning the gap. The CDR3 is made up of 14 amino acids. Expressed TCRB transcripts were sequenced, since all the RNA that had been isolated was reverse transcribed. Profiling relied on immunoSEQ multiplex PCR, and the TCRdb table lists in-frame clones only, not all of them. Among hundreds of thousands of clones listed, about 32% were seen once. Every donor provided one heparinised blood draw, which averaged approximately 100 mL. These data originate in a study of beta chain features in type 1 diabetes. General study findings and limits: cDNA-based reads could over-represent cells with high TCR expression. Comparison showed that naive, central memory and Treg TCRB repertoires appeared more similar among patients than among healthy donors. VDJ junctions sequenced from type 1 diabetes patients showed fewer insertions and more deletions.

The source material was naive CD4+ T cells from blood. The clonotype was recovered from a man between 18 and 35 years old in good health. The chain carries TRBV9 and TRBJ1-1, with unresolved D. The CDR3 spells CASSVELGNTEAFF. CDR3 nucleotide sequence: TGTGCCAGCAGCGTAGAATTAGGGAACACTGAAGCTTTCTTT. Complete variable domain (other parts from reference TRBV9 and TRBJ1-1): DSGVTQTPKHLITATGQRVTLRCSPRSGDLSVYWYQQSLDQGLQFLIQYYNGEERAKGNILERFSAQQFPDLHSELNLSSLELGDSALYFCASSVELGNTEAFFGQGTRLTVV.